This is a list of T cell receptor beta chains from one sample in a study of T cell changes during pregnancy in multiple sclerosis. Assay: immunoSEQ multiplex PCR; the TCRdb copy retains only in-frame clones and omits some. Of tens of thousands of clones listed, almost 90% were seen once; the top ten hold 0.7% to 0.75%. The sequenced sample was CD4+ T cells from peripheral blood mononuclear cells, obtained in the first trimester of pregnancy. The source is a female donor in good health, enrolled as a control in a pregnancy study. Both conserved end residues are part of each CDR3. D genes are given only for firm matches. Where a row states a size, it is once, few, many or the class of an expanded clone; other rows omit it.

TRBJ2-7	.	.	TRBV7-3	13	TGTGCCAGCAGCCCTCGACGGGGCTACGAGCAGTACTTC	CASSPRRGYEQYF
TRBJ2-7	TRBD2	.	TRBV4-2	16	TGTGCCAGCAGCCACGCAACTAGCGGCCATTCCTACGAGCAGTACTTC	CASSHATSGHSYEQYF
TRBJ2-3	TRBD2	.	TRBV7-2	16	TGTGCCAGCAGCAAGATAGCGGGGGGACTCACAGATACGCAGTATTTT	CASSKIAGGLTDTQYF
TRBJ1-1	TRBD1	few	TRBV9	14	TGTGCCAGCAGCGTCAGGGGGACCAACACTGAAGCTTTCTTT	CASSVRGTNTEAFF
TRBJ1-2	.	.	TRBV5-6	13	TGTGCCAGCAGTACGAGATCGGGGTATGGCTACACCTTC	CASSTRSGYGYTF
TRBJ2-5	TRBD2	few	TRBV7-2	16	TGTGCCAGCAGCTTATTTAGCGGGGGGGCCGCAGAGACCCAGTACTTC	CASSLFSGGAAETQYF
TRBJ2-7	.	.	TRBV30	14	TGTGCCTGGGGACCCGCAGGGATGGGCTACGAGCAGTACTTC	CAWGPAGMGYEQYF
TRBJ1-3	.	.	TRBV7-6	15	TGTGCCAGCAGTTGGACAGATTCCACTGGAAACACCATATATTTT	CASSWTDSTGNTIYF
TRBJ2-3	TRBD2	few	TRBV4-3	16	TGCGCCAGCAGCCAAGGATTCGGCGGGGGTGCAGATACGCAGTATTTT	CASSQGFGGGADTQYF
TRBJ2-7	.	.	TRBV29-1	16	TGCAGCGTCGATCGGGCGAACCGTGGAGGTCCCTACGAGCAGTACTTC	CSVDRANRGGPYEQYF